The 24 T cell receptor beta chains listed next were all sequenced from one sample in a study of blood T cell repertoires in COVID-19. Repertoires were generated with immunoSEQ multiplex PCR, while TCRdb's copy carries only in-frame clones and drops some. This table has around 110,000 clones, over 80% appearing once. Sequenced sample: peripheral blood. These receptors were collected from a woman in her seventies with acute or convalescent COVID-19.

The chain recombines TRBV5-1 with TRBJ1-1, with a tentative D call TRBD1 (5 bases). Between the trimmed V and J ends, which lost 1 base and 3 bases, there was a span of 10 bases. Per the germline V gene, CDR1 is SGHRS and CDR2 is YFSETQ. This CDR3 comprises 14 residues. The CDR3 region is CASSLPGGDTEAFF. The CDR3 DNA reads TGCGCCAGCAGCTTGCCTGGGGGGGACACTGAAGCTTTCTTT.

The chain joins TRBV7-2 to TRBJ1-2, with D hard to call. In germline, CDR1 is SGHTA, CDR2 FQGNSA. The germline V and J ends were trimmed by 5 bases and 4 bases, with 8 bases remaining between them. This CDR3 has 12 amino acids. The CDR3 is CASSPGSYGYTF. CDR3 nucleotide sequence: TGTGCCAGCAGCCCCGGGAGCTATGGCTACACCTTC. Using reference TRBV7-2 and TRBJ1-2 for the parts outside the CDR3, the full variable domain is GAGVSQSPSNKVTEKGKDVELRCDPISGHTALYWYRQSLGQGLEFLIYFQGNSAPDKSGLPSDRFSAERTGGSVSTLTIQRTQQEDSAVYLCASSPGSYGYTFGSGTRLTVV.

The genes are TRBV5-5 and TRBJ2-2; 9 bases are a match to TRBD1. V shed 3 bases and J 4 bases; nucleotides not matched to a gene: 7. This CDR3 spans 16 amino acids. The germline V gene encodes CDR1 SGHKS and CDR2 YYEKEE (reference sequence). DNA of the CDR3: TGTGCCAGCAGCTCTTCCCTGGACAGGGGCACCGGGGAGCTGTTTTTT. Translating gives CASSSSLDRGTGELFF.

This clone was counted only a few times. This sequence joins TRBV18 and TRBJ1-1; 10 bases agree with TRBD1. The CDR3 is made up of 13 amino acids. Unmatched junction bases numbered 3, after V lost 4 bases and J lost 7 bases. CDR1 KGHSH and CDR2 LQKENI come from the germline V gene. CDR3 in amino acids: CASSRDRGNEAFF. Here the CDR3 DNA reads TGTGCCAGCTCACGGGACAGGGGAAATGAAGCTTTCTTT.

The chain links TRBV19 to TRBJ2-3; the D gene is possibly TRBD2 (6 bases). V lost 5 bases to trimming and J lost 4 bases, with 16 bases between them. The CDR3 has 15 residues. The germline gives CDR1 LNHDA, CDR2 SQIVND (reference sequence). The CDR3 loop is CASSSGRDRADTQYF. The CDR3 DNA reads TGTGCCAGTAGTTCAGGGCGGGATAGGGCAGATACGCAGTATTTT.

The J gene is TRBJ1-2, the V gene TRBV27, with 8 bases aligning to TRBD1. The V and J ends lost 8 bases and 4 bases, in that order; junction bases with no gene match: 6. The CDR3 consists of 13 residues. From germline, CDR1 is MNHEY and CDR2 SMNVEV (reference sequence). The CDR3 region is CASRQGSLYGYTF. The CDR3 nucleotides read TGTGCCAGCCGACAGGGGAGTCTCTATGGCTACACCTTC.

The chain is built from TRBV12-3 or TRBV12-4 and TRBJ2-1; D possibly corresponds to TRBD1 (5 bases). The CDR3 has 13 residues. V shed 2 bases and J shed 10 bases, with 12 bases lying between them. In DNA form, the CDR3 reads TGTGCCAGCAGTTTAACAGGTTTAGGGGAGCAGTTCTTC. This sequence encodes CASSLTGLGEQFF.

This clone was seen only once. CDR3 coding DNA: TGTGCCAGCAGTTACTCGTTTGGCCAGAACTATGGCTACACCTTC. Encoded protein: CASSYSFGQNYGYTF. The V call is TRBV6-5, the J call TRBJ1-2; unclear D gene. From germline, CDR1 is MNHEY and CDR2 SVGAGI. The CDR3 runs to 15 residues. With 0 bases removed from V and 2 bases from J, the gap between germline ends came to 10 bases.

A single count supports this clone. This CDR3 is CASSPSGEDEQFF. The CDR3 DNA sequence: TGCGCCAGCAGTCCCTCGGGAGAGGATGAGCAGTTCTTC. The V and J genes are TRBV5-1 and TRBJ2-1; a weak D match, TRBD2 (6 bases). The CDR3 covers 13 residues. CDR1 SGHRS and CDR2 YFSETQ come from the germline V gene. Trimming left V 5 bases short and J 8 bases short, with 14 bases between.

This sequence joins TRBV5-4 and TRBJ2-3, with 9 bases identical to TRBD2. With 6 bases clipped from V and 5 bases from J, the junction kept 13 bases outside the gene matches. From germline, CDR1 is SGHNT and CDR2 YYREEE (reference sequence). CDR3 length: 16 amino acids. The DNA for the CDR3 is TGTGCCAGCACCGGCAGAGCGGCTAGCGGGGAAGATACGCAGTATTTT. It translates to CASTGRAASGEDTQYF.

CDR3 coding DNA: TGTGCCAGCAGCTTGCAGGGCGCAGATACGCAGTATTTT. This sequence encodes CASSLQGADTQYF. This rearrangement joins TRBV5-8 to TRBJ2-3; a weak D match, TRBD1 (5 bases). CDR1 is SGHTS and CDR2 is YDEGEE in the germline V gene. This CDR3 has 13 residues. Trimming cost V 1 base and J 4 bases, with 7 bases left between them.

This clone was seen a handful of times. V is TRBV18 and J is TRBJ1-2, with D unresolved. CDR1 KGHSH and CDR2 LQKENI come from the germline V gene. CDR3 length: 15 amino acids. The V and J ends lost 6 bases and 4 bases respectively, with 18 bases between them. The CDR3 protein is CASSGSGLLSYGYTF. The CDR3 DNA reads as TGTGCCAGCTCCGGATCAGGATTGCTCTCCTATGGCTACACCTTC. The whole variable domain, filled in from reference TRBV18 and TRBJ1-2, reads NAGVMQNPRHLVRRRGQEARLRCSPMKGHSHVYWYRQLPEEGLKFMVYLQKENIIDESGMPKERFSAEFPKEGPSILRIQQVVRGDSAAYFCASSGSGLLSYGYTFGSGTRLTVV.

The chain uses TRBV29-1 and TRBJ2-7; TRBD2 matches at 13 bases. Per germline, CDR1 SQVTM and CDR2 ANQGSEA. This CDR3 is 14 amino acids long. The J segment lost 4 bases and the V segment lost 6 bases, leaving 6 bases of the junction unmatched. As DNA, the CDR3 is TGCAGCGTGAGAGGACTAGCGGGAGTTTACGAGCAGTACTTC. Protein product: CSVRGLAGVYEQYF.

J is TRBJ2-5 and V is TRBV9; D call uncertain. The ends were cut back, 6 bases at V and 0 bases at J, with 18 bases in the middle. The CDR3 length is 16 residues. Germline V gives CDR1 SGDLS, CDR2 YYNGEE. CDR3 region: CASTPTMRSHQETQYF. CDR3 DNA sequence: TGTGCCAGCACTCCAACGATGCGAAGTCACCAAGAGACCCAGTACTTC.

The chain links TRBV7-8 to TRBJ2-7; the D gene is possibly TRBD1 (5 bases). The germline gives CDR1 SGHVS, CDR2 FQNEAQ. Trimming took 2 bases from V and 2 from J, leaving 16 bases between them. The CDR3 totals 16 residues. CDR3 sequence reads: CASSLNRGLIPYEQYF. In DNA form, the CDR3 reads TGTGCCAGCAGCTTAAATAGGGGATTGATTCCCTACGAGCAGTACTTC.

The chain links TRBV10-3 to TRBJ1-1; 7 nucleotides align to TRBD1. J lost 1 base, V lost 11 bases, and 7 bases had no gene match. Germline CDR1 ENHRY, CDR2 SYGVKD. This CDR3 region has 13 residues. CDR3 region: CALRQGENTEAFF. Here the CDR3 DNA reads TGTGCCCTCCGACAGGGAGAGAACACTGAAGCTTTCTTT.

The rearrangement links TRBV10-3 to TRBJ2-5; 8 nucleotides match TRBD1. The germline V gene has CDR1 ENHRY and CDR2 SYGVKD. V lost 4 bases and J lost 5; bases outside the gene matches: 3. This CDR3 has 13 amino acids. In DNA, the CDR3 is TGTGCCATCAGTGTAGACAGGGGCGAGACCCAGTACTTC. Its translation is CAISVDRGETQYF.

This chain connects TRBV3-1 (or the pseudogene TRBV3-2) to TRBJ2-2; the D gene is possibly TRBD2 (6 bases). Germline CDR1 LGHDT, CDR2 YNNKEL (reference sequence). The V gene lost 3 bases and the J gene lost 8 bases, with 34 bases spanning the gap. This CDR3 region has 21 residues. The DNA of the CDR3 is TGTGCCAGCAGCCACCCCCCCGGGATGCGCGGGGCCTCTGCAAGGAGGGGGGAGCTGTTTTTT. It codes for CASSHPPGMRGASARRGELFF.

V gene TRBV11-2 combines with J gene TRBJ2-7; tentative D call: TRBD1 (6 bases). The germline V gene encodes CDR1 SGHAT and CDR2 FQNNGV. The CDR3 loop spans 15 amino acids. The V gene lost 1 base and the J gene lost 6 bases, with 16 bases spanning the gap. The CDR3 here is CASSLVARGRSEQYF. The CDR3 DNA sequence: TGTGCCAGCAGCTTAGTCGCCAGGGGCCGCTCCGAGCAGTACTTC.

In its sample, this clone was seen once. CDR3 loop: CASSLEWDRGHEQFF. Written as DNA, the CDR3 is TGCGCCAGCAGCTTGGAATGGGACAGAGGCCATGAGCAGTTCTTC. The V and J genes are TRBV5-1 and TRBJ2-1, with 7 bases fitting TRBD1. The CDR3 has 15 residues. V gave up 0 bases and J gave up 8 bases; unmatched junction bases: 8. Germline V gene lookup returns CDR1 SGHRS and CDR2 YFSETQ.

The chain combines TRBV5-6 with TRBJ1-5; 8 bases align to TRBD1. V shed 3 bases and J 6 bases; nucleotides not matched to a gene: 5. Germline-derived CDR1 and CDR2 are SGHDT and YYEEEE. The CDR3 loop spans 14 amino acids. The CDR3 region has the DNA TGTGCCAGCAGCTGGGCAGGGGGCGGTCAGCCCCAGCATTTT. It specifies CASSWAGGGQPQHF. Filled out from reference TRBV5-6 and TRBJ1-5, the complete variable domain reads DAGVTQSPTHLIKTRGQQVTLRCSPKSGHDTVSWYQQALGQGPQFIFQYYEEEERQRGNFPDRFSGHQFPNYSSELNVNALLLGDSALYLCASSWAGGGQPQHFGDGTRLSIL.

The V gene is TRBV15, the J gene TRBJ1-2; D remains ambiguous. Germline V gives CDR1 LNHNV, CDR2 YYDKDF (reference sequence). The CDR3 is 13 residues long. The germline V and J ends were trimmed by 0 bases and 5 bases, with 7 bases remaining between them. The CDR3 sequence: CATSRDEAYGYTF. The CDR3 nucleotides are TGTGCCACCAGCAGAGATGAAGCTTATGGCTACACCTTC.

This clone was detected ten times or more. This rearrangement joins TRBV28 to TRBJ2-3; D gene ambiguous. In germline, CDR1 is MDHEN, CDR2 SYDVKM. This CDR3 has 11 residues. V lost 4 bases, J lost 7 bases, and 6 bases lay in between. CDR3 residues: CASSSSYTQYF. In DNA, the CDR3 is TGTGCCAGCAGTTCTAGTTATACGCAGTATTTT. Together with reference TRBV28 and TRBJ2-3, the CDR3 gives the full variable domain: DVKVTQSSRYLVKRTGEKVFLECVQDMDHENMFWYRQDPGLGLRLIYFSYDVKMKEKGDIPEGYSVSREKKERFSLILESASTNQTSMYLCASSSSYTQYFGPGTRLTVL.

This rearrangement joins TRBV7-9 to TRBJ2-3; 7 nucleotides agree with TRBD2. The CDR3 length is 14 residues. The trim removed 1 base at V and 5 bases at J, leaving 3 bases unmatched. The germline gives CDR1 SEHNR, CDR2 FQNEAQ (reference sequence). This chain's CDR3 is CASSLGLAEDTQYF. In nucleotides, the CDR3 is TGTGCCAGCAGCTTAGGCCTAGCGGAAGATACGCAGTATTTT.